This is a list of T cell receptor beta chains from one sample in a study of T cells after yellow fever vaccination. TCRdb processed the 5' RACE reads anew with MiXCR; each CDR3 protein has one entry. Among some 320,000 distinct CDR3 sequences listed, 8.7% were seen once. This specimen consisted of PBMCs, obtained on the day of the first yellow fever vaccination. These receptors were obtained from a young man who received the YFV17D yellow fever vaccine. The CDR3 runs from the conserved cysteine through the conserved F or W. The order of the fields is J gene, clone size, D gene, V gene, CDR3 length, CDR3 DNA, CDR3 protein. The D gene is left open where the match is weak. Not all rows give a size; the values are once, few, many and, for expanded clones, a class.

J: TRBJ1-1; size: .; D: .; V: TRBV7-9; length: 12; DNA: TGTGCCAGCAGCTTAGGACTAGCTGAAGCTTTCTTT; CDR3: CASSLGLAEAFF
J: TRBJ2-1; size: many; D: TRBD2; V: TRBV4-2; length: 16; DNA: TGTGCCAGCAGCCACCCTGGGCGGGGGGCTTACAATGAGCAGTTCTTC; CDR3: CASSHPGRGAYNEQFF
J: TRBJ2-2; size: .; D: .; V: TRBV24-1; length: 14; DNA: TGTGCCACCAGTGAAAGGACCGAAACCGGGGAGCTGTTTTTT; CDR3: CATSERTETGELFF
J: TRBJ2-1; size: few; D: TRBD2; V: TRBV7-9; length: 15; DNA: TGTGCCAGCAGCTTTGGAGCGGGGGTCCGGAATGAGCAGTTCTTC; CDR3: CASSFGAGVRNEQFF
J: TRBJ2-3; size: .; D: .; V: TRBV6-2/TRBV6-3; length: 15; DNA: TGTGCCAGCAGTTACCCTCGGCGGGGCACAGATACGCAGTATTTT; CDR3: CASSYPRRGTDTQYF
J: TRBJ2-1; size: many; D: .; V: TRBV4-2; length: 15; DNA: TGTGCCAGCAGCCAAGAGGGGGCCCCCTACAATGAGCAGTTCTTC; CDR3: CASSQEGAPYNEQFF
J: TRBJ1-1; size: few; D: .; V: TRBV5-6; length: 14; DNA: TGTGCCAGCAGCTTAATCGGAGACAACACTGAAGCTTTCTTT; CDR3: CASSLIGDNTEAFF
J: TRBJ1-1; size: .; D: TRBD1; V: TRBV15; length: 15; DNA: TGTGCCACCAGCAGAGTACAGGGGGCGAGGACTGAAGCTTTCTTT; CDR3: CATSRVQGARTEAFF
J: TRBJ1-2; size: few; D: TRBD1; V: TRBV11-2; length: 14; DNA: TGTGCCAGCAGCACCCTGACAGGGACACTCGGCTACACCTTC; CDR3: CASSTLTGTLGYTF
J: TRBJ2-7; size: many; D: .; V: TRBV27; length: 12; DNA: TGTGCCAGCAGTTCGGTGGCCACCGAGCAGTACTTC; CDR3: CASSSVATEQYF
J: TRBJ1-3; size: .; D: .; V: TRBV3-1; length: 16; DNA: TGTGCCAGCAGCCAAGGGGTTCGGGGCTCTGGAAACACCATATATTTT; CDR3: CASSQGVRGSGNTIYF
J: TRBJ2-2; size: few; D: .; V: TRBV12-3/TRBV12-4; length: 14; DNA: TGTGCCAGCAGTTTATTTGGGTTTTCTGGGGAGCTGTTTTTT; CDR3: CASSLFGFSGELFF
J: TRBJ1-1; size: few; D: .; V: TRBV7-2; length: 13; DNA: TGTGCCAGCAGCTTAAGGGGCTCCGATGAAGCTTTCTTT; CDR3: CASSLRGSDEAFF
J: TRBJ2-6; size: few; D: .; V: TRBV29-1; length: 14; DNA: TGCAGCGTGGCGACGGCTCCTGGGGCCAACGTCCTGACTTTC; CDR3: CSVATAPGANVLTF
J: TRBJ1-1; size: few; D: .; V: TRBV15; length: 17; DNA: TGTGCCACCAGCAGGGGTAAAATGGACAGAACTGACACTGAAGCTTTCTTT; CDR3: CATSRGKMDRTDTEAFF
J: TRBJ2-1; size: few; D: .; V: TRBV15; length: 14; DNA: TGTGCCACCAGCGGATTTGGACAAATGAATGAGCAGTTCTTC; CDR3: CATSGFGQMNEQFF
J: TRBJ1-1; size: many; D: .; V: TRBV12-3/TRBV12-4; length: 12; DNA: TGTGCCAGCACAAGAGCGAGCACTGAAGCTTTCTTT; CDR3: CASTRASTEAFF
J: TRBJ2-3; size: many; D: .; V: TRBV27; length: 14; DNA: TGTGCCAGCAGTTTGTTCTTACTCACAGATACGCAGTATTTT; CDR3: CASSLFLLTDTQYF
J: TRBJ1-4; size: .; D: .; V: TRBV19; length: 13; DNA: TGTGCCAGTGGCCCGAGAGCGGTTGAAAAACTGTTTTTT; CDR3: CASGPRAVEKLFF
J: TRBJ1-2; size: .; D: TRBD1; V: TRBV7-2; length: 14; DNA: TGTGCCAGCAGCGGATGGGACAGGGGGTTTGGCTACACCTTC; CDR3: CASSGWDRGFGYTF
J: TRBJ1-2; size: .; D: .; V: TRBV20-1; length: 11; DNA: TGCAGTGCTAGAAGTCATCTGGGCTACACCTTC; CDR3: CSARSHLGYTF
J: TRBJ2-2; size: .; D: .; V: TRBV7-9; length: 16; DNA: TGTGCCAGCGGCGCATCAATTTGGACCGACGACGGGGAGCTGTTTTTT; CDR3: CASGASIWTDDGELFF
J: TRBJ1-3; size: .; D: .; V: TRBV28; length: 14; DNA: TGTGCCAGCTTCCCAGCGAGCTCTGGAAACACCATATATTTT; CDR3: CASFPASSGNTIYF
J: TRBJ2-1; size: .; D: TRBD2; V: TRBV3-1; length: 19; DNA: TGTGCCAGCAGCCCCTCCTCGGGACTAGCGGGGGATTCCTACAATGAGCAGTTCTTC; CDR3: CASSPSSGLAGDSYNEQFF
J: TRBJ2-2; size: few; D: .; V: TRBV5-1; length: 15; DNA: TGCGCCAGCCGCGCGGGACGGAGGAACACCGGGGAGCTGTTTTTT; CDR3: CASRAGRRNTGELFF
J: TRBJ2-3; size: few; D: .; V: TRBV7-8; length: 15; DNA: TGTGCCAGCAGCCGGGACCCTATTCTGGCAGATACGCAGTATTTT; CDR3: CASSRDPILADTQYF
J: TRBJ2-3; size: .; D: TRBD2; V: TRBV4-3; length: 18; DNA: TGCGCCAGCAGCCCGGGACTAGCGGGGCAGCTTGGTCGCTACACGCAGTATTTT; CDR3: CASSPGLAGQLGRYTQYF
J: TRBJ1-1; size: few; D: .; V: TRBV4-3; length: 13; DNA: TGCGCCAGCAGCCATGTTTCAGGGAAAGAAGCTTTCTTT; CDR3: CASSHVSGKEAFF
J: TRBJ2-1; size: few; D: .; V: TRBV12-3/TRBV12-4; length: 14; DNA: TGTGCCAGCAGTTTTGGGGACACCTACAATGAGCAGTTCTTC; CDR3: CASSFGDTYNEQFF
J: TRBJ1-2; size: .; D: .; V: TRBV7-3; length: 14; DNA: TGTGCCAGCAGCTTAGCAAGCAAAGGCTATGGCTACACCTTC; CDR3: CASSLASKGYGYTF
J: TRBJ1-2; size: many; D: .; V: TRBV7-2; length: 12; DNA: TGTGCCAGCAGCTTAGATCTCCCTGGCTACACCTTC; CDR3: CASSLDLPGYTF
J: TRBJ2-1; size: .; D: .; V: TRBV30; length: 13; DNA: TGTGCCTGGAGGGGGGGACTTTACAATGAGCAGTTCTTC; CDR3: CAWRGGLYNEQFF
J: TRBJ2-5; size: few; D: .; V: TRBV6-6; length: 12; DNA: TGTGCCAGCGCTGGCCAAGGGGAGACCCAGTACTTC; CDR3: CASAGQGETQYF
J: TRBJ2-1; size: few; D: TRBD2; V: TRBV5-1; length: 15; DNA: TGCGCCAGCAGCTCCGGGGGGGCCGTTTACAATGAGCAGTTCTTC; CDR3: CASSSGGAVYNEQFF
J: TRBJ1-3; size: .; D: .; V: TRBV4-3; length: 16; DNA: TGCGCCAGCAGCCAAGTTATTTCCAGCTCTGGAAACACCATATATTTT; CDR3: CASSQVISSSGNTIYF
J: TRBJ1-2; size: .; D: TRBD1; V: TRBV10-3; length: 14; DNA: TGTGCCATCAGTTCGGGACAGGGGACCTATGGCTACACCTTC; CDR3: CAISSGQGTYGYTF
J: TRBJ2-1; size: few; D: .; V: TRBV9; length: 11; DNA: TGTGCCAGCAGCGTAGATCTTGAGCAGTTCTTC; CDR3: CASSVDLEQFF
J: TRBJ2-7; size: .; D: TRBD1; V: TRBV15; length: 12; DNA: TGTGCCACCAGCCCACAGGGGAGCGAGCAGTACTTC; CDR3: CATSPQGSEQYF
J: TRBJ1-4; size: .; D: .; V: TRBV6-5; length: 15; DNA: TGTGCCAGCAGTTACGGCGGGACTCTCGATGAAAAACTGTTTTTT; CDR3: CASSYGGTLDEKLFF
J: TRBJ2-5; size: many; D: TRBD2; V: TRBV20-1; length: 13; DNA: TGCAGTGCATCCGGGACTAGTGGAGAGACCCAGTACTTC; CDR3: CSASGTSGETQYF
J: TRBJ2-1; size: .; D: TRBD2; V: TRBV6-2/TRBV6-3; length: 15; DNA: TGTGCCAGCAGTCCGGGGGGGGCCTCCTACAATGAGCAGTTCTTC; CDR3: CASSPGGASYNEQFF
J: TRBJ2-5; size: few; D: TRBD2; V: TRBV4-3; length: 17; DNA: TGCGCCAGCAGCCAGCAACTAGCGGGGGCGTACCAAGAGACCCAGTACTTC; CDR3: CASSQQLAGAYQETQYF
J: TRBJ1-1; size: .; D: .; V: TRBV4-2; length: 16; DNA: TGTGCCAGCAGCCAAGATCAGGCAGGGCAGAACACTGAAGCTTTCTTT; CDR3: CASSQDQAGQNTEAFF
J: TRBJ1-3; size: few; D: TRBD1; V: TRBV6-1; length: 15; DNA: TGTGCCAGCAGGGATATACAGGGGACTGGAAACACCATATATTTT; CDR3: CASRDIQGTGNTIYF
J: TRBJ2-3; size: many; D: TRBD2; V: TRBV28; length: 17; DNA: TGTGCCAGCAGTTTCCTCAGGACTAGCGGGGGAAAGGATACGCAGTATTTT; CDR3: CASSFLRTSGGKDTQYF
J: TRBJ2-1; size: few; D: .; V: TRBV19; length: 13; DNA: TGTGCCAGTAGTATAGGAGTTGGGGTTGAGCAGTTCTTC; CDR3: CASSIGVGVEQFF
J: TRBJ1-5; size: .; D: TRBD1; V: TRBV19; length: 17; DNA: TGTGCCAGTACCCTAGGGGCAGGGGGGGTTAGCAATCAGCCCCAGCATTTT; CDR3: CASTLGAGGVSNQPQHF
J: TRBJ2-3; size: many; D: .; V: TRBV7-3; length: 14; DNA: TGTGCCAGCAGCTTGACCGGGTTGACAGATACGCAGTATTTT; CDR3: CASSLTGLTDTQYF
J: TRBJ2-7; size: few; D: TRBD2; V: TRBV5-1; length: 15; DNA: TGCGCCAGCAGCCCCATAGCGGGGGTATCCTACGAGCAGTACTTC; CDR3: CASSPIAGVSYEQYF
J: TRBJ1-1; size: .; D: .; V: TRBV4-3; length: 13; DNA: TGCGCCATCAGCCCAGGGGTAGGCACTGAAGCTTTCTTT; CDR3: CAISPGVGTEAFF
J: TRBJ1-3; size: few; D: .; V: TRBV20-1; length: 18; DNA: TGCAGTGCTAGACCTAACACACAGGGCCCCGTCTCTGGAAACACCATATATTTT; CDR3: CSARPNTQGPVSGNTIYF
J: TRBJ2-3; size: .; D: .; V: TRBV5-1; length: 14; DNA: TGCGCCAGCAGCTTGGAACTAGCCGCAGATACGCAGTATTTT; CDR3: CASSLELAADTQYF
J: TRBJ2-1; size: few; D: .; V: TRBV6-2/TRBV6-3; length: 14; DNA: TGTGCCAGCAGCCGATGGGCGGCTGGGGATGAGCAGTTCTTC; CDR3: CASSRWAAGDEQFF
J: TRBJ2-1; size: .; D: TRBD1; V: TRBV5-1; length: 15; DNA: TGCGCCAGCAGCTTCGACAGGGCCATTAGAGATGAGCAGTTCTTC; CDR3: CASSFDRAIRDEQFF
J: TRBJ2-7; size: .; D: .; V: TRBV6-2/TRBV6-3; length: 12; DNA: TGTGCCAGCAGAGACGGGCCGCTCGAGCAGTACTTC; CDR3: CASRDGPLEQYF
J: TRBJ2-3; size: few; D: TRBD2; V: TRBV19; length: 13; DNA: TGTGCCAGTAGTAGGAGGGAGGGAGATACGCAGTATTTT; CDR3: CASSRREGDTQYF
J: TRBJ1-5; size: few; D: .; V: TRBV6-4; length: 15; DNA: TGTGCCAGCAGTCCCGAGGGGAATAGCAATCAGCCCCAGCATTTT; CDR3: CASSPEGNSNQPQHF
J: TRBJ1-2; size: .; D: .; V: TRBV25-1; length: 11; DNA: TGTGCCAGCCGCAATTATTGGGGCTACACCTTC; CDR3: CASRNYWGYTF
J: TRBJ2-1; size: .; D: .; V: TRBV12-3/TRBV12-4; length: 11; DNA: TGTGCCAGCAGGGTGAACAATGAGCAGTTCTTC; CDR3: CASRVNNEQFF
J: TRBJ1-2; size: few; D: .; V: TRBV12-3/TRBV12-4; length: 12; DNA: TGTGCCAGCAGACACCTTCAGGGGAACGACACCTTC; CDR3: CASRHLQGNDTF